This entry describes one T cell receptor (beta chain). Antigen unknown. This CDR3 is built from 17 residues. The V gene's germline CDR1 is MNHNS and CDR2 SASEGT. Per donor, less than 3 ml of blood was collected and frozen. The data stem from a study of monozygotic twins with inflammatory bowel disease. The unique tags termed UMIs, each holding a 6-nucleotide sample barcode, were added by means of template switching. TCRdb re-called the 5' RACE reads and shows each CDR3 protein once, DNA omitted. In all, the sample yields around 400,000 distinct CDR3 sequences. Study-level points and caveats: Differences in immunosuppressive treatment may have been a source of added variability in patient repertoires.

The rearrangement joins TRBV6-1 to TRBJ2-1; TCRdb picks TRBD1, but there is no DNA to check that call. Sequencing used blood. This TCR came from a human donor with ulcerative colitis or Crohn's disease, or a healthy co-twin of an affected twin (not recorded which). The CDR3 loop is CASRPTYGAQGASEQFF.